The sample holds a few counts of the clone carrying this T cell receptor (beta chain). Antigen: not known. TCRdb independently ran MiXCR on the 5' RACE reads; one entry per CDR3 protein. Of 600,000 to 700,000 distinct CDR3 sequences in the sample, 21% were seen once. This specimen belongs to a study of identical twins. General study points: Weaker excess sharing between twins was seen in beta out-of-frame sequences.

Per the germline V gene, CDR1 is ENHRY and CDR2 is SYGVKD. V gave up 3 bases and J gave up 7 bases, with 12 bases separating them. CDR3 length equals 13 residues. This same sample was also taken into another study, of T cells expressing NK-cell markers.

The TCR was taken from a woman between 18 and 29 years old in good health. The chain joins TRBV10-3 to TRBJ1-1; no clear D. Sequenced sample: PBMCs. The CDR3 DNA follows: TGTGCCATCAGTGAAGGAACGCACGATGAAGCTTTCTTT. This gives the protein CAISEGTHDEAFF.